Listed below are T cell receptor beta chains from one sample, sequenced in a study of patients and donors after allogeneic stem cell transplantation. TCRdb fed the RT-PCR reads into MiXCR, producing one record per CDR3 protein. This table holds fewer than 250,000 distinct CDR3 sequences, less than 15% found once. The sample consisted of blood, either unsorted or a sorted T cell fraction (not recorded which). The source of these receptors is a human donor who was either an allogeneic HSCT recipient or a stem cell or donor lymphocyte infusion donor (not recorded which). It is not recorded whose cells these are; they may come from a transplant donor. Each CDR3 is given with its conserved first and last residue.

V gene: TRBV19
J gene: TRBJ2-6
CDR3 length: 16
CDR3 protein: CASSINLPSGANVLTF

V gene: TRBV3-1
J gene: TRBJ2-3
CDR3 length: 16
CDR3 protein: CASSQGAGGDTDTQYF

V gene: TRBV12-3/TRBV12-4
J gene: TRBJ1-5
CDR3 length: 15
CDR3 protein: CASSGQGRSNQPQHF

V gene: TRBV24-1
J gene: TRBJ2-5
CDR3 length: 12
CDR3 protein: CATSEGPATQYF

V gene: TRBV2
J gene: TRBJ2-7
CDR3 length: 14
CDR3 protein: CASSEASGRFEQYF

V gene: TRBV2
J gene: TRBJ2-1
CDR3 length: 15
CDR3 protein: CASSEGTLSYNEQFF

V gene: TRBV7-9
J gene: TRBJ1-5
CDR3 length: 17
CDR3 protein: CASSLVMQGQSNQPQHF

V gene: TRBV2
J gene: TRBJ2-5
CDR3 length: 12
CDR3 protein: CASSESWETQYF

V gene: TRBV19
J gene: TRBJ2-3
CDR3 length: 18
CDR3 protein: CASSIRTSGARRTDTQYF

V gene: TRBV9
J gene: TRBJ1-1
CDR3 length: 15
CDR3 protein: CASSARTGRSTEAFF

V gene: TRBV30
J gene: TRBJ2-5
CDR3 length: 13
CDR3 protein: CAWSPPPLETQYF

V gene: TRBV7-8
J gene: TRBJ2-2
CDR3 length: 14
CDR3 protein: CASSPRGLTGELFF

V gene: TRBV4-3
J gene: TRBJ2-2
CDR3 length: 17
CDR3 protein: CASSQTAGGAFAGELFF

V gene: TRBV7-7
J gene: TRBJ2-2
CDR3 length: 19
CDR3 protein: CASSLAPLGGGAIAGELFF

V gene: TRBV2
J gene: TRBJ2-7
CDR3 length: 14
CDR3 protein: CASPGLADTYEQYF

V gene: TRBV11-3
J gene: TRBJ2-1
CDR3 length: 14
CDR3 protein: CASSSRTSFNEQFF

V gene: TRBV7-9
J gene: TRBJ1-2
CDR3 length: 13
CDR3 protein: CASSLGQTYGYTF

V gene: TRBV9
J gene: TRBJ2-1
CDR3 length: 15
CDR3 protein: CASSVDLSGTNEQFF

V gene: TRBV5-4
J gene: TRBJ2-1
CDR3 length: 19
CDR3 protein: CASSLVLAGGPGNYNEQFF

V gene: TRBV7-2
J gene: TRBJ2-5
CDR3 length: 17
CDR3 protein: CASSPAVGGAGEETQYF

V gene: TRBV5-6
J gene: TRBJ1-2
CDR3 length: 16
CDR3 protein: CASSLEGTGTTLTYTF

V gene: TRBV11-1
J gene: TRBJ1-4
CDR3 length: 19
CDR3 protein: CASSLSSGTSTHPNEKLFF

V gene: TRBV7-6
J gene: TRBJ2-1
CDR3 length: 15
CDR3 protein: CASSRGTGNYNEQFF

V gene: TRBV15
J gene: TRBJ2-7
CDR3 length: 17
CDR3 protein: CATSRDPARDSTYEQYF

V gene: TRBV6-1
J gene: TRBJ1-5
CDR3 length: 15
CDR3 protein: CASRRDGYSNQPQHF

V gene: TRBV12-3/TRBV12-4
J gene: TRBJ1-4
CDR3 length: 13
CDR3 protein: CASCSGRNEKLFF

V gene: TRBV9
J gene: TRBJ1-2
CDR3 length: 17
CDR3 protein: CASSAGRTGRRDYGYTF

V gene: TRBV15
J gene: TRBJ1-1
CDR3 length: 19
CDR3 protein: CATSRDLLSWDRAGVGAFF

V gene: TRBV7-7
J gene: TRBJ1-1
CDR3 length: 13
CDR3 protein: CASSADPGAEAFF

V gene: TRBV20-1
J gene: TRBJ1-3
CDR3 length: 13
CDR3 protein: CSATQEPGNTIYF

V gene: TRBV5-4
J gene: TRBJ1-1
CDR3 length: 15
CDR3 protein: CASREGTAGNTEAFF

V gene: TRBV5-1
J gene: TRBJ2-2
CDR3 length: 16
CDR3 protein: CASSQGAGANTGELFF

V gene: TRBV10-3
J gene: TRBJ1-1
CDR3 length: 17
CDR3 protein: CAISGGQGSAVNTEAFF

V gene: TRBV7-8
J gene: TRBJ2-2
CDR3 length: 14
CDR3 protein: CASSMATGPGELFF

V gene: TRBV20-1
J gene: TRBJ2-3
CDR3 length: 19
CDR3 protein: CSARERLAGGSSGTDTQYF

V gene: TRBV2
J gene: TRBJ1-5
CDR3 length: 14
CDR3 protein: CASVGGGRNQPQHF

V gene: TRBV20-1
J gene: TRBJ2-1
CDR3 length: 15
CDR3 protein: CSAYQTSGVGSEQFF

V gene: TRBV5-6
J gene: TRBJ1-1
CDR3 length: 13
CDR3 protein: CASSPTRANDGFF

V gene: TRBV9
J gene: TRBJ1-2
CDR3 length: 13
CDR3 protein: CASSALANYGYTF

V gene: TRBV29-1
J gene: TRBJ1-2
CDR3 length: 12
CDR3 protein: CSVWDPIDGYTF

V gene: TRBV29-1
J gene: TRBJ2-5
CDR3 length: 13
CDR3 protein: CSVEWTPRETQYF

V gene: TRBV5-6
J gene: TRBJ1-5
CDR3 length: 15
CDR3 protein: CASSLTGGPNQPQHF

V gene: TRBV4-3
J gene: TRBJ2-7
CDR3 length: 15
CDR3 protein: CASSQDTQSSYEQYF

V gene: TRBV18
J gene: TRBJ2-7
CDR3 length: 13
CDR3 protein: CASSPPTAYEQYF

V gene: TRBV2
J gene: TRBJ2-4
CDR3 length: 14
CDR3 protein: CASSPRTGWDIQYF

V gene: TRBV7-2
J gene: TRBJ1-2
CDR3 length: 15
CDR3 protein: CASSDDGARVYGYTF

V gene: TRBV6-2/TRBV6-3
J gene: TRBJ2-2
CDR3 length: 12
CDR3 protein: CASSYPWGELFF

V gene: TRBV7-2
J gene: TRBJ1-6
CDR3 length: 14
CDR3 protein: CASSLQGADSPLHF

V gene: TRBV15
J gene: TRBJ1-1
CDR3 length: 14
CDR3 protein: CATSRPDPETEAFF

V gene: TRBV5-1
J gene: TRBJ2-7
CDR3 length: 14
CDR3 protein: CASSLVQGPYEQYF

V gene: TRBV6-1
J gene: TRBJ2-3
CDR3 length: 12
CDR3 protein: CASRDGTDTQYF

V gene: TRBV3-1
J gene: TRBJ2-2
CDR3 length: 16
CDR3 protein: CASSQTSGRNTGELFF

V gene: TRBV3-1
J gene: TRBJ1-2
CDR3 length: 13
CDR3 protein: CASSLGQGKGYTF

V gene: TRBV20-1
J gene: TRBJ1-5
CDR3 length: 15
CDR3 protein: CSAREAGGRNQPQHF

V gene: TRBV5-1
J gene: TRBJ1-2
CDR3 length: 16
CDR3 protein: CASSPDGQIANYGYTF

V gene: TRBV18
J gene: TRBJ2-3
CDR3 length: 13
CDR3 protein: CASSPERTDTQYF

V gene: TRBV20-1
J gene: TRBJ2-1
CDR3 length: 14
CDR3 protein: CSAPGGSSYNEQFF